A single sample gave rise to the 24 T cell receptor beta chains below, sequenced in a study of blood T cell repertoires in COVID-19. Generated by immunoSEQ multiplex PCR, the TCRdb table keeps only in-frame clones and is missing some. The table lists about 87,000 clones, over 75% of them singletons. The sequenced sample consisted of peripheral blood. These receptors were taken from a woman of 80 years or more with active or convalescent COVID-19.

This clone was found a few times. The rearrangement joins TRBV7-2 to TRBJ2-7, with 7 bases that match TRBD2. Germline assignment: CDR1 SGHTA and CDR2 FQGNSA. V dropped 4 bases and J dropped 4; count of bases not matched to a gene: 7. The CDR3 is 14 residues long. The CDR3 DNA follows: TGTGCCAGCAGCTCGCAGCGGGGTCCGTACGAGCAGTACTTC. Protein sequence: CASSSQRGPYEQYF.

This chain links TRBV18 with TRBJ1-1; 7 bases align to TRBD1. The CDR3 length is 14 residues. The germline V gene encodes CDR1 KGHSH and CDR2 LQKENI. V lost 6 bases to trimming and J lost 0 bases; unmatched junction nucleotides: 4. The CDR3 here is CASSLDRVNTEAFF. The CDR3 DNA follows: TGTGCCAGCTCCCTTGACAGGGTGAACACTGAAGCTTTCTTT.

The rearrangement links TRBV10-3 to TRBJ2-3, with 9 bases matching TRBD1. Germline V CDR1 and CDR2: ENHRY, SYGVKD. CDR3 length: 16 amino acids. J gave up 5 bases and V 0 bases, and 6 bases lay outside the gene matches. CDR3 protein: CAISESPNRGLDTQYF. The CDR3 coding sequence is TGTGCCATCAGTGAGTCACCGAACAGGGGGCTAGATACGCAGTATTTT.

This chain's CDR3 is CASSQDSGQETQYF. For the CDR3, the DNA is TGTGCCAGCAGCCAAGACTCAGGGCAAGAGACCCAGTACTTC. The genes are TRBV4-2 and TRBJ2-5, with D possibly matching TRBD1 (5 bases). V shed 0 bases and J shed 2 bases, with 7 bases lying between them. CDR1 and CDR2 (germline): LGHNA, YNFKEQ. The CDR3 length is 14 residues.

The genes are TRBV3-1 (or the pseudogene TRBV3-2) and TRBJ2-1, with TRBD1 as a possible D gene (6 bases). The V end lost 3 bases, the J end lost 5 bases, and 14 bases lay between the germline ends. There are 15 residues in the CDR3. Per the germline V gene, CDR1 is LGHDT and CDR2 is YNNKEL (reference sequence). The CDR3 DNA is TGTGCCAGCAGCCACTGGGGGCCGCTGGACAATGAGCAGTTCTTC. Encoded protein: CASSHWGPLDNEQFF.

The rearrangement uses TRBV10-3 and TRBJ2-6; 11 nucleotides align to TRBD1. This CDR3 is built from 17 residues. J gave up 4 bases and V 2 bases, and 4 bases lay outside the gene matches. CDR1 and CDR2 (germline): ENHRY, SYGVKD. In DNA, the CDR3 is TGTGCCATCAGTGAGGGACAGGGGGCGAAAGGGGCCAACGTCCTGACTTTC. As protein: CAISEGQGAKGANVLTF.

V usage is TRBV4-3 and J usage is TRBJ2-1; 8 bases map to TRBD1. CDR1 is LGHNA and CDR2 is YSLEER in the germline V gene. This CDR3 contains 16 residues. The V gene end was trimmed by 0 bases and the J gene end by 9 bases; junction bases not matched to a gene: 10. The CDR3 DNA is TGCGCCAGCAGCCAAGATCATGGCAGGGGGCTTAGTGAGCAGTTCTTC. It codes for CASSQDHGRGLSEQFF.

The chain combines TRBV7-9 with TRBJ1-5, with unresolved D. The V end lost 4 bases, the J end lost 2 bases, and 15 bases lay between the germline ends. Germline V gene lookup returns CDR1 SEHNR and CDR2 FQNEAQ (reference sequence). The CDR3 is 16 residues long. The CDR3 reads CASSSQAALGNQPQHF. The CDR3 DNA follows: TGTGCCAGCAGCTCTCAAGCTGCTTTAGGCAATCAGCCCCAGCATTTT. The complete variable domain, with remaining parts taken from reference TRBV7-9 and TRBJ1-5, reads DTGVSQNPRHKITKRGQNVTFRCDPISEHNRLYWYRQTLGQGPEFLTYFQNEAQLEKSRLLSDRFSAERPKGSFSTLEIQRTEQGDSAMYLCASSSQAALGNQPQHFGDGTRLSIL.

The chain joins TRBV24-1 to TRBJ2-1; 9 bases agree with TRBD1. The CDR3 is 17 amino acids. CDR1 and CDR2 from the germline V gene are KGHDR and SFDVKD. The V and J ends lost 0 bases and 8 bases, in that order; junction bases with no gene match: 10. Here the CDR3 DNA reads TGTGCCACCAGTGATTTGCCTACAGGGGGCTACCCCCATGAGCAGTTCTTC. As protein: CATSDLPTGGYPHEQFF.

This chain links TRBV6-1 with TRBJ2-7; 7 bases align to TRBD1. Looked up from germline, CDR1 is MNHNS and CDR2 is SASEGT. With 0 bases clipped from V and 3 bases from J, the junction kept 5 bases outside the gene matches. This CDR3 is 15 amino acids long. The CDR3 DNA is TGTGCCAGCAGTGAAGCGCAGGGGGTCGGCTACGAGCAGTACTTC. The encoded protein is CASSEAQGVGYEQYF.

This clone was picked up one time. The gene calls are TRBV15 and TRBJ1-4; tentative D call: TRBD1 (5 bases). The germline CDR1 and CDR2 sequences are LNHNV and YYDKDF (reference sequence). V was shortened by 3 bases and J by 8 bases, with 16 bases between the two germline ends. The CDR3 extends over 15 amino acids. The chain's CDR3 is CATSSDGAGREKLFF. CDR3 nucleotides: TGTGCCACCAGCAGCGACGGGGCAGGGAGGGAAAAACTGTTTTTT.

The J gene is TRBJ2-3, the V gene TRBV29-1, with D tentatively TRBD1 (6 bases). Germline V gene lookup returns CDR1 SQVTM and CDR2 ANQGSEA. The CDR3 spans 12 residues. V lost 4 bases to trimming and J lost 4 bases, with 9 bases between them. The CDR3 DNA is TGCAGCGTTGTCAGGGGTCCAGATACGCAGTATTTT. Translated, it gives CSVVRGPDTQYF.

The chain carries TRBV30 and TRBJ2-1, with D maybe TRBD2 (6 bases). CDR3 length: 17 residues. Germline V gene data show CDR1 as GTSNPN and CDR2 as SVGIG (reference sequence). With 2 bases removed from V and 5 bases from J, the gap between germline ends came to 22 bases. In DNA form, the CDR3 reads TGTGCCTGGAGTCCCCTTGGTTCTGGCGGGGTCCACAATGAGCAGTTCTTC. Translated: CAWSPLGSGGVHNEQFF.

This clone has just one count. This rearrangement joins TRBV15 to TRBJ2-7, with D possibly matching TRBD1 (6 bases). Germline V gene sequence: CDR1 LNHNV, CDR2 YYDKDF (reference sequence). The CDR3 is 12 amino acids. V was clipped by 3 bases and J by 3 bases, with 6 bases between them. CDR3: CATSRDSYEQYF. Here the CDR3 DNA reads TGTGCCACCAGCAGGGACAGCTACGAGCAGTACTTC.

The CDR3 protein is CASSRTGGWTDTQYF. The CDR3, as DNA: TGTGCCAGCAGCCGGACAGGGGGCTGGACAGATACGCAGTATTTT. This chain connects TRBV7-8 to TRBJ2-3; the match to TRBD1 covers 11 bases. With 5 bases clipped from V and 3 bases from J, the junction kept 4 bases outside the gene matches. The CDR3 runs 15 residues. CDR1 and CDR2 (germline): SGHVS, FQNEAQ.

CDR3 in amino acids: CASSLVGTKSYEQYF. CDR3 sequence (DNA): TGCGCCAGCAGCTTGGTTGGTACAAAGTCCTACGAGCAGTACTTC. V usage is TRBV5-1 and J usage is TRBJ2-7; D ambiguous. CDR1 is SGHRS, CDR2 YFSETQ, per germline. Trimming took off 0 bases at V and 1 base at J, with 11 bases between the two ends. The CDR3 extends over 15 amino acids.

For the CDR3, the DNA is TGTGCCAGCAGCTTAGTCCCAGGGGAGACTGAAGCTTTCTTT. Protein product: CASSLVPGETEAFF. The chain is built from TRBV7-2 and TRBJ1-1, with a possible D match to TRBD1 (6 bases). The germline CDR1 and CDR2 sequences are SGHTA and FQGNSA. The length of the CDR3 is 14 residues. Trimming shortened V by 1 base and J by 5 bases, and 11 bases separated the two germline ends. The full variable domain, completed using reference TRBV7-2 and TRBJ1-1, is GAGVSQSPSNKVTEKGKDVELRCDPISGHTALYWYRQSLGQGLEFLIYFQGNSAPDKSGLPSDRFSAERTGGSVSTLTIQRTQQEDSAVYLCASSLVPGETEAFFGQGTRLTVV.

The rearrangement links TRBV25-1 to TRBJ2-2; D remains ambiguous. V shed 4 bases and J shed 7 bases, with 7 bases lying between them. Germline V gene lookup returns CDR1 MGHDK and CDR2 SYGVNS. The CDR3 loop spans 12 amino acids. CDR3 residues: CASSGRGGELFF. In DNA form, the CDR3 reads TGTGCCAGCAGTGGACGCGGCGGGGAGCTGTTTTTT. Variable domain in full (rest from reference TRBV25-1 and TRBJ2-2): EADIYQTPRYLVIGTGKKITLECSQTMGHDKMYWYQQDPGMELHLIHYSYGVNSTEKGDLSSESTVSRIRTEHFPLTLESARPSHTSQYLCASSGRGGELFFGEGSRLTVL.

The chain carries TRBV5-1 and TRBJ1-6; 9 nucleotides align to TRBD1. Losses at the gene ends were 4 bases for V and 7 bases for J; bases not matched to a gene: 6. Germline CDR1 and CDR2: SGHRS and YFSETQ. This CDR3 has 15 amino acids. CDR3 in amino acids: CASSPGTGWNSPLHF. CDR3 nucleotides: TGCGCCAGCAGCCCCGGGACAGGGTGGAATTCACCCCTCCACTTT.

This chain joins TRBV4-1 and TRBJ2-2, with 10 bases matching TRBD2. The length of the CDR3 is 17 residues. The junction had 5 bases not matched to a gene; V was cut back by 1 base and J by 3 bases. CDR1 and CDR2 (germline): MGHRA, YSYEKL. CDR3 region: CASSQAAAGGHTGELFF. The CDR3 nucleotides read TGCGCCAGCAGCCAAGCGGCAGCGGGAGGGCACACCGGGGAGCTGTTTTTT.

The CDR3 nucleotides read TGTGCCAGCAGTGACCTCATCCAGGGGGCGCGGGAAAATCAGCCCCAGCATTTT. This gives the protein CASSDLIQGARENQPQHF. The chain links TRBV6-1 to TRBJ1-5; the match to TRBD1 covers 8 bases. CDR3 length equals 18 residues. V shed 3 bases and J 4 bases; nucleotides not matched to a gene: 14. In germline, CDR1 is MNHNS, CDR2 SASEGT.

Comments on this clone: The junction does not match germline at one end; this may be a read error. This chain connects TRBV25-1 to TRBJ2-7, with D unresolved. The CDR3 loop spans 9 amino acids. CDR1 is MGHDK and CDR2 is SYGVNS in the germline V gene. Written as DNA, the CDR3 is TGTGCCAGCAGTGAATATAGACTGTTC. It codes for CASSEYRLF.

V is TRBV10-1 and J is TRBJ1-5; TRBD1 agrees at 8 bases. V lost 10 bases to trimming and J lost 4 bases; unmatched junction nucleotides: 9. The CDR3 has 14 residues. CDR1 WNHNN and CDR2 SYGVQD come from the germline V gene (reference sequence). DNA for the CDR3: TGCGCCACCAACTACAGGGGGGTTAATCAGCCCCAGCATTTT. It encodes CATNYRGVNQPQHF.

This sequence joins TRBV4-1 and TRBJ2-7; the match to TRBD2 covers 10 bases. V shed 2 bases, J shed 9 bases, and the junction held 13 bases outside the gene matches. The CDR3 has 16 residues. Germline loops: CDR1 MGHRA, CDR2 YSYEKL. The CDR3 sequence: CASSQPGLAAYRVQYF. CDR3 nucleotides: TGCGCCAGCAGCCAACCCGGACTAGCGGCTTATCGGGTGCAGTACTTC.